This entry features one TCR beta chain sequence. A read error may produce the germline difference seen at one junction end. Germline-derived CDR1 and CDR2 are MGHRA and YSYEKL. This CDR3 has 13 residues. From the 5' RACE reads, TCRdb called clonotypes with MiXCR, one entry per CDR3 protein. The data contain 470,000 or so distinct CDR3 sequences, 20% to 25% of them singletons. This sample stems from a study of identical twins. This sample also belongs to another study, concerning T cells expressing NK-cell markers. That work contributes: Serological testing identified seven of the eight sequenced donors as HCMV-seropositive and one as seronegative. In several experiments, an anti-gamma-delta TCR antibody restricted sorting to alpha-beta TCR T cells. One observes that, in a handful of donors, these clonotypes were also the leading ones within the CD3+CD56-NKG2C+ fraction.

Sequencing was carried out using CD4+ T cells sorted from blood. The sequence was obtained from a woman under 30 in good health. This chain links TRBV4-1 with TRBJ2-7, with TRBD1 as a possible D gene (6 bases). For the CDR3, the DNA is TGTGCCAGGGGCCTCGGACAGACCTACGAGCAGTACTTC. It yields the protein CARGLGQTYEQYF.